These 31 T cell receptor beta chains were sequenced from one sample in a study of response to subunit inactivated influenza vaccine. TCRdb reprocessed the RT-PCR reads with MiXCR, giving one entry per CDR3 protein. Here the sample spans 550,000 to 800,000 distinct CDR3 sequences, approximately 15% being singletons. Sequencing used PBMCs from blood, obtained roughly 13 days after vaccination. These receptors were taken from a middle-aged man who received an inactivated influenza vaccine.

The rearrangement uses TRBV6-2 or TRBV6-3 and TRBJ2-7; D gene uncertain. Trimming stripped 10 bases from V and 0 bases from J, with 7 bases between. The CDR3 is 11 residues long. Germline V gives CDR1 MNHEY, CDR2 SVGEGT. The CDR3 region has the DNA TGTGCCACCGAGGACTCCTACGAGCAGTACTTC. Translating gives CATEDSYEQYF.

This clonotype has only a few counts. The rearrangement uses TRBV5-6 and TRBJ2-1, with D maybe TRBD1 (6 bases). The CDR3 runs to 19 residues. Germline values: CDR1 SGHDT, CDR2 YYEEEE. V was shortened by 2 bases and J by 0 bases, with 21 bases between the two germline ends. The CDR3 protein is CASSLGTLRRGSSYNEQFF. Here the CDR3 DNA reads TGTGCCAGCAGCTTAGGGACATTACGGCGAGGGAGCTCCTACAATGAGCAGTTCTTC.

The V gene is TRBV7-2, the J gene TRBJ2-1, with a weak D call TRBD2 (5 bases). CDR1 is SGHTA, CDR2 FQGNSA, per germline. The V gene lost 6 bases and the J gene lost 3 bases, with 12 bases spanning the gap. The CDR3 sequence is 14 residues long. CDR3 amino acids: CASSRSRDYNEQFF. The CDR3 DNA follows: TGTGCCAGCAGTCGTAGCCGGGACTACAATGAGCAGTTCTTC.

This clonotype was observed at least ten times. J is TRBJ2-5 and V is TRBV6-2 or TRBV6-3, with D perhaps TRBD2 (5 bases). V shed 7 bases and J shed 4 bases, with 10 bases lying between them. The V gene's germline CDR1 is MNHEY and CDR2 SVGEGT. This CDR3 is built from 12 residues. The DNA for the CDR3 is TGTGCCAGCACCCAAGGAGGAGAGACCCAGTACTTC. Translation: CASTQGGETQYF.

This clonotype appeared a few times. The gene calls are TRBV14 and TRBJ2-7; D is unresolved. The CDR3 totals 13 residues. Trimming removed 2 bases from V and 4 bases from J, with 9 bases in between. Germline CDR1 is SGHDN and CDR2 is FVKESK. The CDR3 bases are TGTGCCAGCAGCCAAAGGATCGCTTACGAGCAGTACTTC. Its protein is CASSQRIAYEQYF.

The rearrangement links TRBV7-2 to TRBJ1-1; D is undetermined. Looked up from germline, CDR1 is SGHTA and CDR2 is FQGNSA. Trimming removed 5 bases from V and 0 bases from J, with 13 bases in between. This CDR3 is 15 amino acids long. Here the CDR3 DNA reads TGTGCCAGCAGCCCCACCTCGAGCATGAACACTGAAGCTTTCTTT. Its translation: CASSPTSSMNTEAFF.

In its sample, this clonotype was seen a few times. This chain links TRBV28 with TRBJ2-2, with no clear D. Germline CDR1 is MDHEN and CDR2 is SYDVKM. V gave up 6 bases and J gave up 6 bases, with 5 bases separating them. The CDR3 runs to 11 residues. CDR3 coding DNA: TGTGCCAGCAGAAGTGCCGGGGAGCTGTTTTTT. This gives the protein CASRSAGELFF.

On this clonotype itself: Relative to the germline gene, one junction end is altered; a read error may explain this. This chain uses TRBV11-3 with TRBJ2-1; the D gene is possibly TRBD1 (5 bases). This CDR3 contains 13 residues. Germline lookup yields CDR1 SGHNT and CDR2 YENEEA. The CDR3 nucleotides read TGTGCCAGCAACTTAAGCACAGGCAATGAGCAGTTCTTC. Translated, it gives CASNLSTGNEQFF. The variable domain in full, completed from reference TRBV11-3 and TRBJ2-1, reads EAGVVQSPRYKIIEKKQPVAFWCNPISGHNTLYWYLQNLGQGPELLIRYENEEAVDDSQLPKDRFSAERLKGVDSTLKIQPAELGDSAVYLCASNLSTGNEQFFGPGTRLTVL.

The rearrangement joins TRBV15 to TRBJ2-7, with a weak D call TRBD2 (6 bases). V gave up 0 bases and J gave up 9 bases, with 12 bases separating them. In germline, CDR1 is LNHNV, CDR2 YYDKDF (reference sequence). The CDR3 is 13 amino acids. The CDR3 is CATSRDPGTWQYF. CDR3 nucleotides: TGTGCCACCAGCAGAGATCCAGGGACTTGGCAGTACTTC.

The chain has TRBV6-5 and TRBJ1-5, with TRBD1 identical over 7 bases. Germline CDR1 and CDR2: MNHEY and SVGAGI. After removal of 2 bases from V and 0 bases from J, the junction contained 10 bases not matched to a gene. The CDR3 contains 18 residues. CDR3 in amino acids: CASSYRQGKTISNQPQHF. The CDR3, as DNA: TGTGCCAGCAGTTACAGACAGGGCAAGACCATTAGCAATCAGCCCCAGCATTTT.

V usage is TRBV25-1 and J usage is TRBJ2-3; 7 bases agree with TRBD1. The CDR3 sequence is 14 residues long. With 6 bases clipped from V and 5 bases from J, the junction kept 8 bases outside the gene matches. Germline values: CDR1 MGHDK, CDR2 SYGVNS. The CDR3 region is CASRQTGFKDTQYF. The CDR3 DNA is TGTGCCAGCAGACAGACAGGGTTTAAAGATACGCAGTATTTT.

By its share, this clonotype is medium-sized. The genes are TRBV21-1 and TRBJ2-7; TRBD1, as called in the table, went unchecked against the DNA. TRBV21-1 is given as a pseudogene. The CDR3 has 16 amino acids. The DNA of the CDR3 is TGTGCCAGCAGCAAAGTACGGGACAGGGGAAACTACGAGCAGTACTTC. It is translated as CASSKVRDRGNYEQYF.

This clonotype was seen only a few times. This chain connects TRBV5-1 to TRBJ1-1, with D hard to call. CDR1 and CDR2 from the germline V gene are SGHRS and YFSETQ. The CDR3 sequence is 15 residues long. The ends were cut back, 6 bases at V and 1 base at J, with 16 bases in the middle. CDR3 sequence reads: CASTAGSLKNTEAFF. In DNA, the CDR3 is TGCGCCAGCACAGCAGGTTCGTTAAAGAACACTGAAGCTTTCTTT.

This chain joins TRBV11-2 and TRBJ2-1, with TRBD1 matching 8 bases. The CDR3 consists of 16 residues. Germline-derived CDR1 and CDR2 are SGHAT and FQNNGV. The trim removed 0 bases at V and 3 bases at J, leaving 4 bases unmatched. CDR3 sequence (DNA): TGTGCCAGCAGCTTAGACCTCGGGACAGGCTACAATGAGCAGTTCTTC. This gives the protein CASSLDLGTGYNEQFF.

The chain combines TRBV5-1 with TRBJ2-1; TRBD2 is a possible D gene (6 bases). Trimming left V 1 base short and J 3 bases short, with 11 bases between. CDR1 is SGHRS, CDR2 YFSETQ, per germline. The CDR3 runs to 15 residues. Here the CDR3 reads CASSLTSLGYNEQFF. DNA of the CDR3: TGCGCCAGCAGCTTGACTAGCTTAGGCTACAATGAGCAGTTCTTC.

Here the CDR3 reads CSAQVADNEQFF. The CDR3 region has the DNA TGCAGTGCCCAGGTTGCGGACAATGAGCAGTTCTTC. The chain uses TRBV20-1 and TRBJ2-1; no clear D. Germline V gives CDR1 DFQATT, CDR2 SNEGSKA (reference sequence). The CDR3 contains 12 residues. Deletions cut 6 bases from V and 5 bases from J, with 11 bases between.

This clonotype has just a few counts. The chain uses TRBV6-6 and TRBJ2-3; 7 bases fit TRBD1. The CDR3 has 13 amino acids. Germline V lookup: CDR1 MNHNY, CDR2 SVGAGI (reference sequence). With V trimmed by 10 bases and J by 1 base, 5 bases remained unmatched. This chain's CDR3 is CANSRGRTDTQYF. The CDR3, as DNA: TGTGCCAACTCAAGGGGGCGCACAGATACGCAGTATTTT.

This clonotype has a handful of counts. V is TRBV27 and J is TRBJ2-7; perhaps TRBD2 as D (6 bases). Germline V gene lookup returns CDR1 MNHEY and CDR2 SMNVEV (reference sequence). Trimming shortened V by 3 bases and J by 0 bases, and 15 bases separated the two germline ends. The CDR3 loop spans 16 amino acids. CDR3 amino acids: CASSFSGLSPSYEQYF. The CDR3 nucleotides read TGTGCCAGCAGTTTCAGTGGACTATCGCCCTCCTACGAGCAGTACTTC.

This clonotype came up a few times. The chain has TRBV7-8 and TRBJ1-5, with a weak D call TRBD1 (6 bases). CDR1 is SGHVS, CDR2 FQNEAQ, per germline. The CDR3 is 13 residues long. V was pared by 1 base and J by 7 bases, with 8 bases between. CDR3: CASSLDRAQPQHF. CDR3 in DNA: TGTGCCAGCAGCTTAGACAGGGCGCAGCCCCAGCATTTT.

This chain connects TRBV10-3 to TRBJ2-1; no definite D call. The length of the CDR3 is 8 residues. The germline V and J ends were trimmed by 7 bases and 11 bases, with 3 bases remaining between them. Germline CDR1 is ENHRY and CDR2 is SYGVKD. CDR3 sequence (DNA): TGTGCCATCACCAAGCAGTTCTTC. The encoded protein is CAITKQFF.

The rearrangement links TRBV12-3 or TRBV12-4 to TRBJ2-7; TRBD2 is a possible D gene (5 bases). This CDR3 contains 14 residues. Trimming cost V 0 bases and J 5 bases, with 11 bases left between them. The DNA of the CDR3 is TGTGCCAGCAGTTTAGCGGGAGTAGGCCACGAGCAGTACTTC. This translates into CASSLAGVGHEQYF.

The table lists this clonotype with a few counts. The chain couples TRBV7-2 to TRBJ2-2; D ambiguous. This CDR3 contains 15 residues. V lost 5 bases and J lost 6, with 16 bases in between. Per the germline V gene, CDR1 is SGHTA and CDR2 is FQGNSA. CDR3 sequence: CASSPVGYNSGELFF. The CDR3 nucleotides read TGTGCCAGCAGCCCCGTAGGGTACAACTCCGGGGAGCTGTTTTTT.

This sequence joins TRBV5-1 and TRBJ2-5; 10 bases map to TRBD1. V shed 4 bases and J 5 bases; nucleotides not matched to a gene: 5. Germline V gives CDR1 SGHRS, CDR2 YFSETQ. The CDR3 extends over 14 amino acids. CDR3 amino acids: CASSTWTGGETQYF. Here the CDR3 DNA reads TGCGCCAGCAGCACCTGGACAGGGGGGGAGACCCAGTACTTC. Full variable domain (remainder filled in from reference TRBV5-1 and TRBJ2-5): KAGVTQTPRYLIKTRGQQVTLSCSPISGHRSVSWYQQTPGQGLQFLFEYFSETQRNKGNFPGRFSGRQFSNSRSEMNVSTLELGDSALYLCASSTWTGGETQYFGPGTRLLVL.

This clonotype was counted only a few times. This sequence joins TRBV4-2 and TRBJ1-4; no clear D gene. V was trimmed by 0 bases and J by 5 bases, leaving 13 bases between them. The CDR3 covers 16 residues. Germline values: CDR1 LGHNA, CDR2 YNFKEQ. The CDR3 coding sequence is TGTGCCAGCAGCCAAGAGTACGGAGATTTAAATGAAAAACTGTTTTTT. Its translation is CASSQEYGDLNEKLFF.

This clonotype was seen repeatedly, ten times or more. The genes are TRBV24-1 and TRBJ1-5; D is unclear. This CDR3 is built from 13 residues. CDR1 and CDR2 (germline): KGHDR, SFDVKD. Trimming took off 2 bases at V and 1 base at J, with 2 bases between the two ends. Here the CDR3 reads CATSDYSNQPQHF. CDR3 nucleotide sequence: TGTGCCACCAGTGATTACAGCAATCAGCCCCAGCATTTT.

This clonotype was observed a handful of times. The rearrangement uses TRBV7-9 and TRBJ2-7, with 7 bases matching TRBD1. Per germline, CDR1 SEHNR and CDR2 FQNEAQ (reference sequence). V lost 5 bases and J lost 6; bases outside the gene matches: 10. The CDR3 loop spans 14 amino acids. CDR3 in amino acids: CASSVTGTDREQYF. Here the CDR3 DNA reads TGTGCCAGCAGCGTGACAGGGACAGACCGCGAGCAGTACTTC.

In its sample, this clonotype was seen a few times. CDR3 nucleotides: TGCAGTGCTAGGGGTCAGGGACTTGGCACAGATACGCAGTATTTT. This translates into CSARGQGLGTDTQYF. The J gene is TRBJ2-3, the V gene TRBV20-1; a possible D gene is TRBD2 (6 bases). Germline V gives CDR1 DFQATT, CDR2 SNEGSKA (reference sequence). The V gene lost 3 bases and the J gene lost 1 base, with 14 bases spanning the gap. The CDR3 has 15 residues.

As regards this clonotype: A much larger clone lies a single base off, so this may be a read error. The J gene is TRBJ2-5, the V gene TRBV5-1; D remains ambiguous. The end of the DNA aligns better with TRBJ2-1, so the J call may be wrong. CDR1 and CDR2 from the germline V gene are SGHRS and YFSETQ. This CDR3 region has 12 residues. The CDR3, as DNA: TGCGCCAGCAGGCATACCCAAGAGACCCAGTTCTTC. This sequence encodes CASRHTQETQFF.

The V and J genes are TRBV14 and TRBJ1-5, with D possibly matching TRBD1 (6 bases). Germline CDR1 and CDR2: SGHDN and FVKESK. Trimming cost V 4 bases and J 7 bases, with 14 bases left between them. The CDR3 runs 14 residues. The CDR3 coding sequence is TGTGCCAGCAGCCTAGGACAGCCTGGGCAGCCCCAGCATTTT. Encoded protein: CASSLGQPGQPQHF.

This clonotype was detected ten times or more. V usage is TRBV6-5 and J usage is TRBJ2-7, with 9 bases aligning to TRBD1. In germline, CDR1 is MNHEY, CDR2 SVGAGI. The V gene end was trimmed by 2 bases and the J gene end by 0 bases; junction bases not matched to a gene: 2. CDR3 length: 15 amino acids. CDR3 protein: CASSYGTGLSYEQYF. Written as DNA, the CDR3 is TGTGCCAGCAGTTACGGGACAGGGCTCTCCTACGAGCAGTACTTC.

The rearrangement joins TRBV20-1 to TRBJ2-7; tentatively, D is TRBD1 (7 bases). The CDR3 runs to 13 residues. V gave up 6 bases and J gave up 3 bases, with 15 bases separating them. CDR1 is DFQATT and CDR2 is SNEGSKA in the germline V gene (reference sequence). The CDR3 region is CSARGRAGYEQYF. CDR3 nucleotide sequence: TGCAGTGCCAGGGGGAGAGCGGGCTACGAGCAGTACTTC.